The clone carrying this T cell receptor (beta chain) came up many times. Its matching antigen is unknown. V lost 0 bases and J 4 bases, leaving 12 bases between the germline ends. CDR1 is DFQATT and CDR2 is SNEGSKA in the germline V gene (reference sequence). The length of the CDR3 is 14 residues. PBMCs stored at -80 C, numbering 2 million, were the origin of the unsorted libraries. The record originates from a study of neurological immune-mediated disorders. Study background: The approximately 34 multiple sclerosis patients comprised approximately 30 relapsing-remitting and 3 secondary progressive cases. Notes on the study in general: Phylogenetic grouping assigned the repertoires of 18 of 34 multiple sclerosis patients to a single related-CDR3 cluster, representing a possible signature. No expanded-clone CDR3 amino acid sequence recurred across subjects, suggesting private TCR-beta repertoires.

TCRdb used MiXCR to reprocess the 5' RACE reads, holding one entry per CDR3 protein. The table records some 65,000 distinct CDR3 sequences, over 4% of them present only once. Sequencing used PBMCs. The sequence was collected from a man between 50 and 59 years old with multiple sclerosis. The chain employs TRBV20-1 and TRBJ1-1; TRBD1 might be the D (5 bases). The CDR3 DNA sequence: TGCAGTGCTAGAGATCGTCCGACAGCCACTGAAGCTTTCTTT. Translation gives CSARDRPTATEAFF.